A selection of T cell receptor beta chains follows, all from one sample in a study of cytomegalovirus exposure and HLA in healthy donors. The method was immunoSEQ multiplex PCR; TCRdb's version includes in-frame clones alone and lacks a portion of them. The sample includes approximately 220,000 clones, 75% to 90% of them seen just once. The sequenced sample consisted of PBMCs. These receptor sequences come from a boy aged 2 to 10 in good health and CMV-seronegative. Both conserved end residues are part of each CDR3. The order of the fields is D gene, J gene, V gene, clone size, CDR3 protein, CDR3 DNA. The D gene is left open where the match is weak. Not every row has a clone size; where given, it reads once, few, many or a size class.

.,TRBJ2-3,TRBV27,.,CASSSRWSTDTQYF,TGTGCCAGCAGTTCGAGATGGAGCACAGATACGCAGTATTTT
.,TRBJ2-3,TRBV7-9,.,CASSSNTDTQYF,TGTGCCAGCAGCTCAAACACAGATACGCAGTATTTT
.,TRBJ1-5,TRBV4-2,few,CASSQGGLRDPAGRVGNQPQHF,TGTGCCAGCAGCCAAGGGGGTCTCAGGGATCCCGCAGGGAGGGTTGGCAATCAGCCCCAGCATTTT
.,TRBJ1-5,TRBV19,.,CASSIVNQPQHF,TGTGCCAGTAGTATAGTAAATCAGCCCCAGCATTTT
TRBD2,TRBJ2-7,TRBV5-6,.,CASSSLAGGIYEQYF,TGTGCCAGCAGCTCGCTAGCGGGAGGGATCTACGAGCAGTACTTC
TRBD2,TRBJ2-3,TRBV30,.,CAWSVGGSVGDTQYF,TGTGCCTGGAGTGTAGGCGGGAGTGTCGGGGATACGCAGTATTTT
.,TRBJ1-5,TRBV4-2,.,CASSRTDRDNQPQHF,TGTGCCAGCAGCCGAACGGACAGAGACAATCAGCCCCAGCATTTT
.,TRBJ2-1,TRBV6-6,once,CASSSPKSGDYNEQFF,TGTGCCAGCAGTTCCCCGAAAAGCGGAGATTACAATGAGCAGTTCTTC
TRBD1,TRBJ1-1,TRBV18,.,CASSLRQGGSTEAFF,TGTGCCAGCTCACTCAGACAGGGCGGAAGCACTGAAGCTTTCTTT
TRBD2,TRBJ2-2,TRBV5-4,.,CASSLAPRGAGDTGELFF,TGTGCCAGCAGCTTGGCCCCGCGGGGGGCGGGAGACACCGGGGAGCTGTTTTTT
TRBD2,TRBJ2-4,TRBV10-3,.,CAISEVLAIAKNIQYF,TGTGCCATCAGTGAGGTACTAGCGATAGCCAAAAACATTCAGTACTTC
TRBD1,TRBJ1-5,TRBV6-1,.,CASSEDRGDQPQHF,TGTGCCAGCAGTGAAGACAGGGGAGATCAGCCCCAGCATTTT
TRBD1,TRBJ2-7,TRBV7-9,.,CASSSQGTGQDEQYF,TGTGCCAGCAGCTCGCAGGGGACAGGGCAGGACGAGCAGTACTTC
.,TRBJ1-1,TRBV9,.,CASSVVVPNTGEAFF,TGTGCCAGCAGCGTAGTGGTCCCAAATACAGGTGAAGCTTTCTTT
.,TRBJ2-1,TRBV7-6,.,CASSLEGGTNEQFF,TGTGCCAGCAGCTTAGAGGGGGGGACTAATGAGCAGTTCTTC
.,TRBJ2-3,TRBV7-8,.,CASSLYGDTQYF,TGTGCCAGCAGCTTATACGGAGATACGCAGTATTTT
TRBD1,TRBJ1-4,TRBV7-9,.,CASSLQGRGEKLFF,TGTGCCAGCAGCCTACAGGGGCGTGGTGAAAAACTGTTTTTT
TRBD1,TRBJ1-2,TRBV5-6,once,CASSIRQGPHGYTF,TGTGCCAGCAGCATCCGACAGGGCCCGCATGGCTACACCTTC
TRBD2,TRBJ2-5,TRBV6-6,.,CASSLGLAGTQETQYF,TGTGCCAGCAGTTTGGGACTAGCGGGGACTCAAGAGACCCAGTACTTC
.,TRBJ1-5,TRBV10-1,.,CASSAGSSNQPQHF,TGCGCCAGCAGCGCAGGGTCGAGCAATCAGCCCCAGCATTTT
TRBD2,TRBJ2-1,TRBV9,.,CASSPRTSGMSYNEQFF,TGTGCCAGCAGCCCCCGGACTAGCGGGATGTCATACAATGAGCAGTTCTTC
.,TRBJ2-7,TRBV5-6,.,CASSLFTRTYEQYF,TGTGCCAGCAGCTTATTTACTAGAACCTACGAGCAGTACTTC
.,TRBJ1-1,TRBV29-1,.,CSVAPGGEPEAFF,TGCAGCGTTGCCCCTGGTGGGGAGCCTGAAGCTTTCTTT
.,TRBJ2-5,TRBV5-1,.,CASSSGRGTQYF,TGCGCCAGCAGCTCTGGTAGAGGGACCCAGTACTTC
.,TRBJ2-3,TRBV9,.,CASSVGAWTDTQYF,TGTGCCAGCAGCGTAGGGGCATGGACAGATACGCAGTATTTT
.,TRBJ2-1,TRBV19,.,CASSIVVGDNEQFF,TGTGCCAGTAGTATAGTCGTAGGGGACAATGAGCAGTTCTTC
TRBD2,TRBJ2-3,TRBV19,.,CASSKSTSGRGTDTQYF,TGTGCCAGTAGTAAGTCGACTAGCGGGAGAGGGACAGATACGCAGTATTTT
.,TRBJ2-6,TRBV5-1,.,CASSLAHSSSGANVLTF,TGCGCCAGCAGCTTGGCCCACAGTAGCTCTGGGGCCAACGTCCTGACTTTC
.,TRBJ2-1,TRBV30,.,CAWSWTSTSEQFF,TGTGCCTGGAGTTGGACAAGCACGTCTGAGCAGTTCTTC
.,TRBJ2-1,TRBV7-9,.,CASEWGGLNEQFF,TGTGCCAGCGAATGGGGGGGGCTCAATGAGCAGTTCTTC
.,TRBJ1-1,TRBV19,.,CASSVIAGVQAFF,TGTGCCAGTAGCGTAATAGCCGGGGTTCAGGCTTTCTTT
TRBD1,TRBJ1-4,TRBV6-5,.,CASRRDSGSELFF,TGTGCCAGCAGGCGGGACAGCGGAAGTGAACTGTTTTTT
.,TRBJ1-5,TRBV2,.,CASSVGASNQPQHF,TGTGCCAGCAGTGTGGGGGCCAGCAATCAGCCCCAGCATTTT
.,TRBJ1-2,TRBV7-2,.,CASSLGGGSTYGYTF,TGTGCCAGCAGCTTAGGCGGGGGTTCAACCTATGGCTACACCTTC
.,TRBJ1-2,TRBV10-1,.,CASSDRDGGYTF,TGCGCCAGCAGTGACAGGGATGGTGGCTACACCTTC
TRBD1,TRBJ2-5,TRBV5-6,.,CASSLGPGQGWEETQYF,TGTGCCAGCAGCTTGGGCCCGGGACAGGGGTGGGAAGAGACCCAGTACTTC
.,TRBJ2-7,TRBV2,few,CASSERWYEQYF,TGTGCCAGCAGTGAGAGGTGGTACGAGCAGTACTTC
TRBD1,TRBJ2-5,TRBV13,.,CASSLRGLQETQYF,TGTGCCAGCAGCTTAAGGGGGCTCCAAGAGACCCAGTACTTC
.,TRBJ2-2,TRBV7-8,.,CASSLVSAATGELFF,TGTGCCAGCAGCTTAGTGTCGGCGGCCACCGGGGAGCTGTTTTTT
.,TRBJ2-3,TRBV2,few,CASSVGGTDTQYF,TGTGCCAGCAGTGTCGGGGGCACAGATACGCAGTATTTT
TRBD1,TRBJ1-5,TRBV18,.,CASSPKDRSLLRGSNQPQHF,TGTGCCAGCTCACCAAAGGACAGGTCACTCCTTCGCGGCAGCAATCAGCCCCAGCATTTT
TRBD2,TRBJ2-5,TRBV2,.,CASRGLASLETQYF,TGTGCCAGCAGGGGACTAGCGAGTTTAGAGACCCAGTACTTC
TRBD1,TRBJ2-7,TRBV19,few,CASSMYDRGYEQYF,TGTGCCAGTAGTATGTACGACAGGGGCTACGAGCAGTACTTC
.,TRBJ1-1,TRBV9,.,CASSRGDWNTEAFF,TGTGCCAGCAGCCGGGGAGATTGGAACACTGAAGCTTTCTTT
.,TRBJ2-3,TRBV7-8,.,CASSLDRDSGGTDTQYF,TGTGCCAGCAGCTTAGATCGGGACTCGGGGGGCACAGATACGCAGTATTTT
TRBD2,TRBJ2-5,TRBV7-2,.,CASRPGAGEGETQYF,TGTGCCAGCCGTCCCGGGGCGGGAGAGGGTGAGACCCAGTACTTC